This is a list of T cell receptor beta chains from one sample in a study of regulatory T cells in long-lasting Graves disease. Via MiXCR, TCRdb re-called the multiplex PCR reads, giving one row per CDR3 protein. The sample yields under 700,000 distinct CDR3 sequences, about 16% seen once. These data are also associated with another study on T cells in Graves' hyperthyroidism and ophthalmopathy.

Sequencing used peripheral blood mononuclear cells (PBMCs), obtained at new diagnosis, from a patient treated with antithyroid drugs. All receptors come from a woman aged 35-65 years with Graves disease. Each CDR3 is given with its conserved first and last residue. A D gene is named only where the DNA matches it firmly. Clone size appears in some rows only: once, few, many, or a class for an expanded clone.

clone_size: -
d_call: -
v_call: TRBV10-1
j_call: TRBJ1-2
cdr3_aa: CASSIDIRYGYTF
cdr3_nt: TGCGCCAGCAGTATCGACATTAGGTATGGCTACACCTTC

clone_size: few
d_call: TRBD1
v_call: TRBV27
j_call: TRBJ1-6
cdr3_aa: CASSLRTGARSSYNSPLHF
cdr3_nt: TGTGCCAGCAGTTTACGGACAGGGGCGAGGAGCTCCTATAATTCACCCCTCCACTTT

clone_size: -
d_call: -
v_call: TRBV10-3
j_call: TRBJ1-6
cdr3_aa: CAISGAENSPLHF
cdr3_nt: TGTGCCATCAGTGGGGCAGAGAATTCACCCCTCCACTTT

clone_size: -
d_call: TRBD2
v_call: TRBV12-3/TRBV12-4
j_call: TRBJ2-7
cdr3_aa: CASSPGLAGGPYEQYF
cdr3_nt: TGTGCCAGCAGTCCGGGACTAGCGGGGGGCCCCTACGAGCAGTACTTC

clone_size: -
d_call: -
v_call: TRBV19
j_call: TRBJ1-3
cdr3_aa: CASNERDTSGNTIYF
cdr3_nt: TGTGCCAGTAATGAACGGGACACCTCTGGAAACACCATATATTTT

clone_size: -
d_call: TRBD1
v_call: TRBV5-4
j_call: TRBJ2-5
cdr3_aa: CASSATGTGGQATQYF
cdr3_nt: TGTGCCAGCAGCGCCACCGGGACAGGGGGACAAGCGACCCAGTACTTC

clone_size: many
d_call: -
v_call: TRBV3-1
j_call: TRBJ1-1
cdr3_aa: CASSPLDQGTEAFF
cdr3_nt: TGTGCCAGCAGCCCTCTGGACCAGGGCACTGAAGCTTTCTTT

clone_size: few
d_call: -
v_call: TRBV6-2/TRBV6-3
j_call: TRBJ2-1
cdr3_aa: CASSEFGGRNEQFF
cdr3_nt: TGTGCCAGCAGTGAATTCGGGGGTAGGAATGAGCAGTTCTTC

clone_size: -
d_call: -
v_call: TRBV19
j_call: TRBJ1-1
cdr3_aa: CASSMGRGETEAFF
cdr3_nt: TGTGCCAGTAGTATGGGGCGGGGAGAAACTGAAGCTTTCTTT

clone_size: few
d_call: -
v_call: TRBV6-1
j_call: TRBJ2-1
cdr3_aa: CASSHLTEADEQFF
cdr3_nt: TGTGCCAGCAGTCACCTCACAGAGGCGGATGAGCAGTTCTTC

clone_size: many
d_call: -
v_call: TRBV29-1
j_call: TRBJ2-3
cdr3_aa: CSVDVGRGRGDTQYF
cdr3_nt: TGCAGCGTTGACGTCGGGCGGGGACGGGGAGATACGCAGTATTTT

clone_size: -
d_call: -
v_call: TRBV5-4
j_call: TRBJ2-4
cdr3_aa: CASSNGIGDGAAKNIQYF
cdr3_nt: TGTGCCAGCAGCAACGGTATTGGTGACGGGGCGGCCAAAAACATTCAGTACTTC

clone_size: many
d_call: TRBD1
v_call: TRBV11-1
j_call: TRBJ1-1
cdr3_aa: CASSLGQGAPFF
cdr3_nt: TGTGCCAGCAGCTTGGGGCAGGGGGCTCCTTTCTTT

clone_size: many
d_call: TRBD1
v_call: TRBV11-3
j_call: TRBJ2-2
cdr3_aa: CASTGTGATGELFF
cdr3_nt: TGTGCCAGCACAGGGACAGGTGCTACCGGGGAGCTGTTTTTT

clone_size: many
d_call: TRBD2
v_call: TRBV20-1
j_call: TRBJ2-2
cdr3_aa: CSALLAGGPNTGELFF
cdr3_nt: TGCAGTGCCCTACTAGCGGGGGGTCCTAACACCGGGGAGCTGTTTTTT

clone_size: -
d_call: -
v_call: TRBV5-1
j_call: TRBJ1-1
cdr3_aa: CASSSGRGSTEAFF
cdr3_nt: TGCGCCAGCAGCTCAGGGAGGGGATCCACTGAAGCTTTCTTT

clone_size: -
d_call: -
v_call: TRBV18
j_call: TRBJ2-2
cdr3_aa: CASSPYLPGSSGELFF
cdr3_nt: TGTGCCAGCTCACCATATCTGCCGGGGTCCTCCGGGGAGCTGTTTTTT

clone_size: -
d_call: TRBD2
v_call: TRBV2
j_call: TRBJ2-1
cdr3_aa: CASKRAGGSSYNEQFF
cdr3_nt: TGTGCCAGCAAACGAGCGGGGGGTAGCTCCTACAATGAGCAGTTCTTC

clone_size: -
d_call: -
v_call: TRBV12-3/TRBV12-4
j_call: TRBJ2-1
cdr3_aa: CASSFPGAGYGFF
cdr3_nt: TGTGCCAGCAGTTTTCCCGGGGCAGGTTACGGGTTCTTC

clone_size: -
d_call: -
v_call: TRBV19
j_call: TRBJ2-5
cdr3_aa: CASSTHQETQYF
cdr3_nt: TGTGCCAGTAGTACCCACCAAGAGACCCAGTACTTC

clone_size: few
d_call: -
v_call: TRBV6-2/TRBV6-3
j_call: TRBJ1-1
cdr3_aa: CASSYVGALGTEAFF
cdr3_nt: TGTGCCAGCAGTTACGTGGGGGCGTTGGGCACTGAAGCTTTCTTT

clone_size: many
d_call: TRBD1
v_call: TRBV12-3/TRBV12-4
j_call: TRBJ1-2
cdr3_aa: CASRHNTGTGPNYGYTF
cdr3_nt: TGTGCCAGCAGACATAATACCGGGACAGGACCCAACTATGGCTACACCTTC

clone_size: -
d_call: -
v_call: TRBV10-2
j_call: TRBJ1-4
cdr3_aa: CASSESQGQSEKLFF
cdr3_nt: TGCGCCAGCAGTGAGTCCCAGGGTCAGAGTGAAAAACTGTTTTTT

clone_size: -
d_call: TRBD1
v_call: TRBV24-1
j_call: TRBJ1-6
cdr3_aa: CATSGLRDSSYNSPLHF
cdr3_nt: TGTGCCACCAGTGGGCTCCGGGACAGCTCCTATAATTCACCCCTCCACTTT

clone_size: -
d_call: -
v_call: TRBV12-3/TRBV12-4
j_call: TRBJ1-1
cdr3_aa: CASSYRDGTEAFF
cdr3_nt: TGTGCCAGCAGCTACAGGGATGGAACTGAAGCTTTCTTT

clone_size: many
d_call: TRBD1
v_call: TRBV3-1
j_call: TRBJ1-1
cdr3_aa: CASSPATGVWSTEAFF
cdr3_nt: TGTGCCAGCAGCCCCGCCACAGGGGTTTGGAGCACTGAAGCTTTCTTT

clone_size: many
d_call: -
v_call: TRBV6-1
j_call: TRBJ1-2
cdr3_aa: CASRPAGDYGYTF
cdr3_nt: TGTGCCAGCAGGCCTGCAGGGGACTATGGCTACACCTTC

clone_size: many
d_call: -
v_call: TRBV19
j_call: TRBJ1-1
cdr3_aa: CASTTRVNTEAFF
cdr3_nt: TGTGCCAGTACCACCCGCGTAAACACTGAAGCTTTCTTT